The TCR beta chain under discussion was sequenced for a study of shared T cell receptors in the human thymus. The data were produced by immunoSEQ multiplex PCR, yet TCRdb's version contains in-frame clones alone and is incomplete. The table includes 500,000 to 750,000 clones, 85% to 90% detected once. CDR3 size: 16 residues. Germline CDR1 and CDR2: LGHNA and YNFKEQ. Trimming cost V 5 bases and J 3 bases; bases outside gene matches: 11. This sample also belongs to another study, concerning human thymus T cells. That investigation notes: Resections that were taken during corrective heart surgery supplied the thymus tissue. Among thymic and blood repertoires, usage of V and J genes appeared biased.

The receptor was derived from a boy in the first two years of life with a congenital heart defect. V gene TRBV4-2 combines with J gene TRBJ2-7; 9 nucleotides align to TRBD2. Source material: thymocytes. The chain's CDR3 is CASSYDALAGRYEQYF. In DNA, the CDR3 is TGTGCCAGCAGCTACGACGCTCTAGCGGGGCGCTACGAGCAGTACTTC.